The next 22 T cell receptor beta chains were all read from a single sample in a study of Ad26.COV2.S vaccination and SARS-CoV-2 variants. Profiling relied on immunoSEQ multiplex PCR, and the TCRdb table lists in-frame clones only, not all of them. The top ten clones hold approximately 1.5% of a sample with fewer than 800,000 clones, 70% to 90% of them seen once. Specified treatment: over 15 received Ad26.COV2.S at low or high dose, single or two shots; 5 received placebo; per-sample allocation not given. The samples were gathered on day 63 after the first injection of vaccine or placebo. This specimen consisted of peripheral blood, obtained in a trial of Ad26.COV2.S vaccine versus placebo. Receptors originate from a person between 18 and 59 years old who received the Ad26.COV2.S COVID-19 vaccine or a placebo.

Here the CDR3 reads CASRPWSVNEKLFF. CDR3 nucleotide sequence: TGTGCCAGCAGACCCTGGTCGGTTAATGAAAAACTGTTTTTT. The chain links TRBV6-5 to TRBJ1-4; D gene ambiguous. V shed 6 bases and J shed 4 bases, with 12 bases lying between them. Germline CDR1 is MNHEY and CDR2 is SVGAGI. There are 14 residues in the CDR3.

The chain is built from TRBV10-2 and TRBJ2-7, with D possibly matching TRBD1 (5 bases). The V end lost 3 bases, the J end lost 2 bases, and 11 bases lay between the germline ends. Germline CDR1 reads WSHSY; CDR2 reads SAAADI. CDR3 size: 14 residues. The CDR3 sequence is CASSDNRPTYEQYF. The CDR3 DNA follows: TGCGCCAGCAGTGATAACAGGCCTACCTACGAGCAGTACTTC.

The V gene is TRBV7-2, the J gene TRBJ1-1; a possible D gene is TRBD1 (5 bases). This CDR3 spans 14 amino acids. The V gene's germline CDR1 is SGHTA and CDR2 FQGNSA. Trimming removed 1 base at V and 5 bases at J, with 11 bases between. As DNA, the CDR3 is TGTGCCAGCAGCTTAGGGGGGTTCGGGACTGAAGCTTTCTTT. Translated, it gives CASSLGGFGTEAFF.

This chain links TRBV20-1 with TRBJ2-7; a weak D match, TRBD2 (5 bases). CDR3 size: 11 residues. Per the germline V gene, CDR1 is DFQATT and CDR2 is SNEGSKA (reference sequence). V was cut by 4 bases and J by 7 bases, with 11 bases left in between. In DNA form, the CDR3 reads TGCAGTGCTATAGGGCCGGGGGAGCAGTACTTC. Its protein product is CSAIGPGEQYF.

V usage is TRBV7-6 and J usage is TRBJ2-7; D is unresolved. The ends were cut back, 5 bases at V and 6 bases at J, with 20 bases in the middle. The CDR3 has 15 amino acids. From germline, CDR1 is SGHVS and CDR2 FNYEAQ. The CDR3 DNA sequence: TGTGCCAGCAGCCCGACGGCTAGATCAAGAAGCGAGCAGTACTTC. Protein sequence: CASSPTARSRSEQYF. Complete variable domain (other parts from reference TRBV7-6 and TRBJ2-7): GAGVSQSPRYKVTKRGQDVALRCDPISGHVSLYWYRQALGQGPEFLTYFNYEAQQDKSGLPNDRFSAERPEGSISTLTIQRTEQRDSAMYRCASSPTARSRSEQYFGPGTRLTVT.

This clone was detected only once. The J gene is TRBJ1-4, the V gene TRBV5-1, with D perhaps matching TRBD1 (6 bases). The germline gives CDR1 SGHRS, CDR2 YFSETQ. The V gene lost 2 bases and the J gene lost 5 bases, with 13 bases spanning the gap. This CDR3 has 15 residues. CDR3 nucleotide sequence: TGCGCCAGCAGCTTCCAGGGGCGCCAAAATGAAAAACTGTTTTTT. This gives the protein CASSFQGRQNEKLFF.

The genes are TRBV27 and TRBJ2-2, with a possible D match to TRBD2 (5 bases). The CDR3 contains 13 residues. The V end lost 7 bases, the J end lost 4 bases, and 10 bases lay between the germline ends. From germline, CDR1 is MNHEY and CDR2 SMNVEV (reference sequence). Here the CDR3 reads CASTRGLTGELFF. CDR3 in DNA: TGTGCCAGCACCCGGGGTCTCACCGGGGAGCTGTTTTTT.

This clone came up once. This chain links TRBV19 with TRBJ2-2; 8 nucleotides line up with TRBD2. Trimming cost V 7 bases and J 0 bases; bases outside gene matches: 7. This CDR3 region has 16 residues. Germline assignment: CDR1 LNHDA and CDR2 SQIVND (reference sequence). This CDR3 reads CASKRGGSANTGELFF. In DNA form, the CDR3 reads TGTGCCAGTAAACGCGGGGGGTCCGCGAACACCGGGGAGCTGTTTTTT.

The chain links TRBV12-3 or TRBV12-4 to TRBJ2-7; 8 bases agree with TRBD1. V dropped 6 bases and J dropped 5; count of bases not matched to a gene: 3. This CDR3 region has 12 residues. The CDR3 protein is CASSSGGHEQYF. CDR3 DNA sequence: TGTGCCAGCAGCTCAGGGGGCCACGAGCAGTACTTC.

CDR3: CATHSTDTQYF. The CDR3 nucleotides read TGTGCCACCCACTCCACAGATACGCAGTATTTT. The chain recombines TRBV2 with TRBJ2-3; no definite D call. The CDR3 contains 11 residues. From germline, CDR1 is SNHLY and CDR2 FYNNEI. The V end was cut by 10 bases, the J end by 2 bases, with 7 bases between.

The rearrangement joins TRBV7-6 to TRBJ2-1, with D perhaps TRBD1 or TRBD2 (6 bases each). Germline V gene data show CDR1 as SGHVS and CDR2 as FNYEAQ. The CDR3 is 14 amino acids. Trimming removed 0 bases at V and 8 bases at J, with 11 bases between. CDR3 coding DNA: TGTGCCAGCAGCTTAGCGCTAAGGGGGGATGAGCAGTTCTTC. As protein: CASSLALRGDEQFF.

V and J are TRBV5-1 and TRBJ2-1, with 14 bases fitting TRBD2. V trimming: 4 bases; J trimming: 3 bases; junction bases outside the gene matches: 9. The length of the CDR3 is 18 residues. Germline CDR1 is SGHRS and CDR2 is YFSETQ. The CDR3 loop reads CASSKGLAGVSLYNEQFF. The CDR3 DNA sequence: TGCGCCAGCAGCAAGGGACTAGCGGGGGTGAGCCTCTACAATGAGCAGTTCTTC. Together with reference TRBV5-1 and TRBJ2-1, the CDR3 gives the full variable domain: KAGVTQTPRYLIKTRGQQVTLSCSPISGHRSVSWYQQTPGQGLQFLFEYFSETQRNKGNFPGRFSGRQFSNSRSEMNVSTLELGDSALYLCASSKGLAGVSLYNEQFFGPGTRLTVL.

The chain couples TRBV30 to TRBJ1-2; D gene uncertain. V was clipped by 0 bases and J by 8 bases, with 10 bases between them. This CDR3 is 12 amino acids long. Looked up from germline, CDR1 is GTSNPN and CDR2 is SVGIG (reference sequence). DNA of the CDR3: TGTGCCTGGAGTGTACTGACGGTCGGCTACACCTTC. Protein: CAWSVLTVGYTF. The entire variable domain, with the rest obtained from reference TRBV30 and TRBJ1-2, is as follows: SQTIHQWPATLVQPVGSPLSLECTVEGTSNPNLYWYRQAAGRGLQLLFYSVGIGQISSEVPQNLSASRPQDRQFILSSKKLLLSDSGFYLCAWSVLTVGYTFGSGTRLTVV.

The V gene is TRBV5-4, the J gene TRBJ2-1; weak D call: TRBD1 (5 bases). The V gene lost 1 base and the J gene lost 0 bases, with 5 bases spanning the gap. This CDR3 spans 14 amino acids. The V gene's germline CDR1 is SGHNT and CDR2 YYREEE (reference sequence). The chain's CDR3 is CASSLTGSYNEQFF. CDR3 sequence (DNA): TGTGCCAGCAGCTTGACAGGCTCCTACAATGAGCAGTTCTTC.

This sequence joins TRBV18 and TRBJ2-6; D not resolved. V was pared by 2 bases and J by 0 bases, with 5 bases between. The CDR3 extends over 15 amino acids. Germline V gene lookup returns CDR1 KGHSH and CDR2 LQKENI. The CDR3 region has the DNA TGTGCCAGCTCACCAACCGACTCTGGGGCCAACGTCCTGACTTTC. Encoded protein: CASSPTDSGANVLTF.

This clone is a singleton in its sample. The gene calls are TRBV18 and TRBJ1-3, with D possibly being TRBD1 (6 bases). The CDR3 has 15 residues. V was trimmed by 3 bases and J by 3 bases, leaving 12 bases between them. Germline V CDR1 and CDR2: KGHSH, LQKENI. CDR3 nucleotide sequence: TGTGCCAGCTCACCTGTCGCAGGGGTTGGAAACACCATATATTTT. Residues: CASSPVAGVGNTIYF.

The rearrangement links TRBV30 to TRBJ1-2; TRBD1 is a possible D gene (6 bases). This CDR3 has 15 amino acids. CDR1 is GTSNPN, CDR2 SVGIG, per germline (reference sequence). V was cut by 0 bases and J by 5 bases, with 16 bases left in between. CDR3: CAWSVGPGARYGYTF. The CDR3 DNA reads TGTGCCTGGAGTGTGGGGCCAGGGGCCCGGTATGGCTACACCTTC.

This clone was counted a single time. The same CDR3 can be traced to other DNA sequences in this sample. In nucleotides, the CDR3 is TGCAGTGCTAGAGACTCGTACGAGCAGTACTTC. It yields the protein CSARDSYEQYF. The J gene is TRBJ2-7, the V gene TRBV20-1; no definite D call. Trimming left V 0 bases short and J 4 bases short, with 4 bases between. In germline, CDR1 is DFQATT, CDR2 SNEGSKA (reference sequence). The CDR3 runs 11 residues.

This chain links TRBV3-1 (or the pseudogene TRBV3-2) with TRBJ1-1; D ambiguous. Per germline, CDR1 LGHDT and CDR2 YNNKEL (reference sequence). There are 13 residues in the CDR3. V was clipped by 4 bases and J by 7 bases, with 13 bases between them. Here the CDR3 DNA reads TGTGCCAGCAGCCCCCCGCCTTACCTTGAAGCTTTCTTT. Protein product: CASSPPPYLEAFF.

The rearrangement links TRBV3-1 (or the pseudogene TRBV3-2) to TRBJ1-2; 8 bases map to TRBD1. The trim removed 4 bases at V and 0 bases at J, leaving 13 bases unmatched. Per the germline V gene, CDR1 is LGHDT and CDR2 is YNNKEL (reference sequence). The CDR3 runs to 18 residues. CDR3 sequence reads: CASSPVEGQENSNYGYTF. For the CDR3, the DNA is TGTGCCAGCAGCCCGGTAGAGGGACAGGAAAATTCTAACTATGGCTACACCTTC.

This clone has just a few counts. The chain recombines TRBV19 with TRBJ1-5, with 7 nucleotides matching TRBD1. The CDR3 length is 14 residues. The germline CDR1 and CDR2 sequences are LNHDA and SQIVND (reference sequence). V dropped 7 bases and J dropped 6; count of bases not matched to a gene: 9. For the CDR3, the DNA is TGTGCCAGTAACCCCGACAGGGTCAGTCAGCCCCAGCATTTT. It encodes CASNPDRVSQPQHF.

This chain uses TRBV29-1 with TRBJ2-3; the match to TRBD2 covers 8 bases. The germline gives CDR1 SQVTM, CDR2 ANQGSEA. The CDR3 has 14 residues. The J segment lost 4 bases and the V segment lost 4 bases, leaving 7 bases of the junction unmatched. DNA of the CDR3: TGCAGCGTTGCCGGGAGGGTAAGGGCAGATACGCAGTATTTT. Translating gives CSVAGRVRADTQYF.